Listed below are T cell receptor beta chains from one sample, sequenced in a study of blood T cells in healthy people across ages. TCRdb used MiXCR to reprocess the 5' RACE reads, holding one entry per CDR3 protein. Seen here are hundreds of thousands of distinct CDR3 sequences, around 28% observed once, and the top ten hold about 18%. What was sequenced was blood. These receptors originate from a woman at least 80 years old in good health. The conserved cysteine and the conserved F or W are not part of the CDR3 here.

j_gene: TRBJ1-6
v_gene: TRBV20-1
CDR3aa: SARAGPGVGNNSPLH

j_gene: TRBJ2-5
v_gene: TRBV20-1
CDR3aa: SARVTLETQY

j_gene: TRBJ1-2
v_gene: TRBV5-1
CDR3aa: ASSYADRGGGYT

j_gene: TRBJ2-7
v_gene: TRBV2
CDR3aa: ASSETGGLVTHEQY

j_gene: TRBJ2-1
v_gene: TRBV30
CDR3aa: AWSVLGGRRKNGQF

j_gene: TRBJ1-1
v_gene: TRBV4-2
CDR3aa: ASSQPSGDDVYAEAF

j_gene: TRBJ1-2
v_gene: TRBV2
CDR3aa: ASRAGPNTGGYT

j_gene: TRBJ2-3
v_gene: TRBV6-2/TRBV6-3
CDR3aa: ASSYSGLRADTQY

j_gene: TRBJ2-3
v_gene: TRBV6-2/TRBV6-3
CDR3aa: ASSYSRDRGRGDTQY

j_gene: TRBJ2-2
v_gene: TRBV7-9
CDR3aa: ATLGTGYTGELF